This TCR beta chain was profiled in a study of pediatric ulcerative colitis. The study, taken as a whole, reports: Acute severe colitis showed lower rectal diversity from clonal expansions.

Clones were sequenced by immunoSEQ multiplex PCR, and TCRdb holds only the in-frame ones, with some missing. The sample comprises some 60,000 clones, 75% to 85% of which are singletons, and 5.2% rests with the top ten. Worth noting for this clone: No antigen is known for it.

The CDR3 sequence is 19 residues long. With 6 bases clipped from V and 0 bases from J, the junction kept 17 bases outside the gene matches. Germline V gene data show CDR1 as MRHNA and CDR2 as SNTAGT. The chain links TRBV6-4 to TRBJ1-1; 9 nucleotides agree with TRBD1. The receptor was isolated from a boy aged 5-17 years with moderate ulcerative colitis. The sample consisted of blood. The CDR3, as DNA: TGTGCCAGCAGCCGAACAGGGGGCGGTTCGGGCGCCATGAACACTGAAGCTTTCTTT. This translates into CASSRTGGGSGAMNTEAFF.